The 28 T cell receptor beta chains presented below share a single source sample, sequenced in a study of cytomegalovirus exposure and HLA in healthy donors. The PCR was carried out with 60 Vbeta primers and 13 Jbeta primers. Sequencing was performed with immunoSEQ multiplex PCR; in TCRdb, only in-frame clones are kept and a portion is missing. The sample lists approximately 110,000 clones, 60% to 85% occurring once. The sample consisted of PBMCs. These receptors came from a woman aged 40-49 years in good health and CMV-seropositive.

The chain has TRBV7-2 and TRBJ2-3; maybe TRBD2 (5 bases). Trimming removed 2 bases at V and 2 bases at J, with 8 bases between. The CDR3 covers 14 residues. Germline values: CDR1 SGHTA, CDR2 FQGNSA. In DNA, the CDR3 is TGTGCCAGCAGCTTACGGGGTCCCACAGATACGCAGTATTTT. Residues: CASSLRGPTDTQYF.

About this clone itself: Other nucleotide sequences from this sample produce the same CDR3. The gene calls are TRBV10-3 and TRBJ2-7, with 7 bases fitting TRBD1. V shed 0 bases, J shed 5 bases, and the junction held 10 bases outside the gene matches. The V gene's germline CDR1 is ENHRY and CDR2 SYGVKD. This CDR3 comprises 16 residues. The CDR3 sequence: CAISESVKQGLHEQYF. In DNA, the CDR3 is TGTGCCATCAGTGAGTCGGTCAAACAGGGGCTGCACGAGCAGTACTTC.

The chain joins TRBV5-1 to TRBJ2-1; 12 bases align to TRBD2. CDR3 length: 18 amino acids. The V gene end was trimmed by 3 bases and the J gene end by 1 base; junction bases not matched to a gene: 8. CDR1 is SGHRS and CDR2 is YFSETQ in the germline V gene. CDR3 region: CASSSLGLAGRSYNEQFF. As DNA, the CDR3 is TGCGCCAGCAGCTCCCTGGGACTAGCGGGTCGTTCCTACAATGAGCAGTTCTTC.

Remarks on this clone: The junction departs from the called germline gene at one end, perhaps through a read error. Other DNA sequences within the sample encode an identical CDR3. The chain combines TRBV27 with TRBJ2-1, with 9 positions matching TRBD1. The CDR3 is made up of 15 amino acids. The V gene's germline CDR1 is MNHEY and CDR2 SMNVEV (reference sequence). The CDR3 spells CAASGTGFPGGEQFF. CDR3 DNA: TGCGCCGCCTCCGGGACAGGGTTCCCCGGGGGTGAGCAGTTCTTC.

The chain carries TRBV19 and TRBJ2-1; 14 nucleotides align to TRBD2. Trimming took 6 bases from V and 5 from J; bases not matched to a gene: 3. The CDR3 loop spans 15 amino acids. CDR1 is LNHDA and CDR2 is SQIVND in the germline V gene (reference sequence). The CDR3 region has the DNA TGTGCCAGTAGCGGACTAGCGGGAGGTCACAATGAGCAGTTCTTC. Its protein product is CASSGLAGGHNEQFF. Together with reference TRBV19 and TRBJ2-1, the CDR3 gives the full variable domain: DGGITQSPKYLFRKEGQNVTLSCEQNLNHDAMYWYRQDPGQGLRLIYYSQIVNDFQKGDIAEGYSVSREKKESFPLTVTSAQKNPTAFYLCASSGLAGGHNEQFFGPGTRLTVL.

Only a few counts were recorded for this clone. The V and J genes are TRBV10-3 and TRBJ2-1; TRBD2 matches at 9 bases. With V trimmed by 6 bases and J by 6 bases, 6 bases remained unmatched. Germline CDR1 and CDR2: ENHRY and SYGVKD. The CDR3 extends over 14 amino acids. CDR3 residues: CAIRPGLAGNEQFF. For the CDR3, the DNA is TGTGCCATCAGGCCGGGACTAGCAGGCAATGAGCAGTTCTTC.

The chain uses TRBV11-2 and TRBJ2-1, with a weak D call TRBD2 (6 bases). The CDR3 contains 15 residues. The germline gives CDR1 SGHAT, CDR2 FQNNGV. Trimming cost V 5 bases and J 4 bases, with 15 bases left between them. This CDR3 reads CASSRSGTPYNEQFF. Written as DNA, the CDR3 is TGTGCCAGCAGCCGATCCGGGACTCCGTACAATGAGCAGTTCTTC.

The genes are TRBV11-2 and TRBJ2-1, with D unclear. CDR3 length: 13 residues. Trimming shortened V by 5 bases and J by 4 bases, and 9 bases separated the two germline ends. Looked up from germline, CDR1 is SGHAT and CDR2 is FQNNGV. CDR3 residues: CASSPTQYNEQFF. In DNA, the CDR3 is TGTGCCAGCAGCCCCACACAGTACAATGAGCAGTTCTTC.

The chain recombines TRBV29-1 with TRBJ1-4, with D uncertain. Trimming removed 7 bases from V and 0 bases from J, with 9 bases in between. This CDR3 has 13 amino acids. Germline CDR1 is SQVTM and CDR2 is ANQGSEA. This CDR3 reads CSAYIATNEKLFF. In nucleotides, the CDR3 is TGCAGCGCTTATATTGCAACTAATGAAAAACTGTTTTTT.

CDR3: CASSLTFGEQFF. CDR3 nucleotide sequence: TGTGCCAGCAGCTTAACGTTCGGTGAGCAGTTCTTC. This sequence joins TRBV7-3 and TRBJ2-1; no definite D call. This CDR3 region has 12 residues. V lost 0 bases to trimming and J lost 9 bases, with 6 bases between them. Per germline, CDR1 SGHTA and CDR2 FQGTGA.

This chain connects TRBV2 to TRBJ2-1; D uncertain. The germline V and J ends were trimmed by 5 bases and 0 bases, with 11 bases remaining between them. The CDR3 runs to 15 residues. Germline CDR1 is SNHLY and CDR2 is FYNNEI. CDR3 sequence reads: CASSILESSYNEQFF. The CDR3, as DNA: TGTGCCAGCAGTATCCTAGAGAGCTCCTACAATGAGCAGTTCTTC.

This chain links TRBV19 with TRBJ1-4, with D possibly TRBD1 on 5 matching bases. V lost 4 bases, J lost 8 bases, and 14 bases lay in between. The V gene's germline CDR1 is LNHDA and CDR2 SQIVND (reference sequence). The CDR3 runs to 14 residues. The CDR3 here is CASSRRGSSEKLFF. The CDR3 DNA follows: TGTGCCAGTAGTAGGAGGGGTTCTAGCGAAAAACTGTTTTTT.

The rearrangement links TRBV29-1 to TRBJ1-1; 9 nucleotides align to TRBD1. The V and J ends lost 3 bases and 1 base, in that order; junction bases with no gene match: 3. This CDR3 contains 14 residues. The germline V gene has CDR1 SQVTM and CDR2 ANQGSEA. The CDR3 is CSVDPGQGNTEAFF. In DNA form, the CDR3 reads TGCAGCGTTGATCCGGGACAGGGGAACACTGAAGCTTTCTTT.

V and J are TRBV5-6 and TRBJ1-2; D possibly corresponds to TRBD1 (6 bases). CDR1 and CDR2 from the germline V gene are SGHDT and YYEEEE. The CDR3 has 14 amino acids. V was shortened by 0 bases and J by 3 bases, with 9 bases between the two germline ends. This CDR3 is CASSLVKGDYGYTF. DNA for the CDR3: TGTGCCAGCAGCTTGGTAAAGGGGGACTATGGCTACACCTTC.

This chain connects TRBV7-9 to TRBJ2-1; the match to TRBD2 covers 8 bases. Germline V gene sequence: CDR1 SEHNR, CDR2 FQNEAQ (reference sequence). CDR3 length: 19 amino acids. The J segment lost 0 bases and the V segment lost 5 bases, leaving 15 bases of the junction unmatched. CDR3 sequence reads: CASSPMRRGALSSYNEQFF. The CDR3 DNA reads TGTGCCAGCAGCCCCATGAGGCGGGGGGCCTTGAGCTCCTACAATGAGCAGTTCTTC.

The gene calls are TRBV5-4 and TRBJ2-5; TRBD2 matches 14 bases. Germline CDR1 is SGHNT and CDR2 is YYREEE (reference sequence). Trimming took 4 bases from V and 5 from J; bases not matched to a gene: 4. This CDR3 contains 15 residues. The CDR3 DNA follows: TGTGCCAGCAGCACAGGACTAGCGGGGGGCGAGACCCAGTACTTC. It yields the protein CASSTGLAGGETQYF.

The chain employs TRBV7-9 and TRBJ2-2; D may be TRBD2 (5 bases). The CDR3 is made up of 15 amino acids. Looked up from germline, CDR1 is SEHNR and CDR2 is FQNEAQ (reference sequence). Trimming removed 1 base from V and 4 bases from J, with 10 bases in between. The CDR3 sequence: CASSLVGEGTGELFF. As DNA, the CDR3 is TGTGCCAGCAGCTTAGTGGGAGAAGGCACCGGGGAGCTGTTTTTT.

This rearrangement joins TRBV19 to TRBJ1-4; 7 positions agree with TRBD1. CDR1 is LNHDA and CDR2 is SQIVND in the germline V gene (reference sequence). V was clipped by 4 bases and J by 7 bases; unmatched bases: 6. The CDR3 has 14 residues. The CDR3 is CASSKRGRGEKLFF. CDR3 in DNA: TGTGCCAGTAGTAAGAGGGGGCGCGGTGAAAAACTGTTTTTT.

The CDR3 bases are TGTGCCAGCAGTTCAAAGACGTGGACACTTAGCAATCAGCCCCAGCATTTT. It encodes CASSSKTWTLSNQPQHF. J is TRBJ1-5 and V is TRBV28, with D possibly matching TRBD1 (5 bases). The length of the CDR3 is 17 residues. Germline CDR1 is MDHEN and CDR2 is SYDVKM. Trimming stripped 4 bases from V and 0 bases from J, with 16 bases between.

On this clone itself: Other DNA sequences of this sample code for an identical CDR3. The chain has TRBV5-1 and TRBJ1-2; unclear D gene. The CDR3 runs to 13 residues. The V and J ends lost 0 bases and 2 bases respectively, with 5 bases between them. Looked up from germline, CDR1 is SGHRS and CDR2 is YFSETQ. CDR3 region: CASSLGGNYGYTF. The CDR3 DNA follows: TGCGCCAGCAGCTTGGGCGGGAACTATGGCTACACCTTC.

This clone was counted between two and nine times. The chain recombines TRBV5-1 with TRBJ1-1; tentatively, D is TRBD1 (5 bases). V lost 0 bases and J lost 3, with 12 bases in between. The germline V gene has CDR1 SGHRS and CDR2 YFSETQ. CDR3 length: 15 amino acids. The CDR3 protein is CASSLGAGGDTEAFF. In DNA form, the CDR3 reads TGCGCCAGCAGCTTGGGAGCAGGAGGGGACACTGAAGCTTTCTTT.

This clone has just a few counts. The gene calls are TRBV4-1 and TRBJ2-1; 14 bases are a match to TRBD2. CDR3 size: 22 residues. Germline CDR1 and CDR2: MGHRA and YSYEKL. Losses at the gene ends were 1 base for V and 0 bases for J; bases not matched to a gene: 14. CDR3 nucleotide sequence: TGCGCCAGCAGCCAAGGCGGACTAGCGGGAGGCCCGCGTTCTCGCTCCTACAATGAGCAGTTCTTC. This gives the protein CASSQGGLAGGPRSRSYNEQFF.

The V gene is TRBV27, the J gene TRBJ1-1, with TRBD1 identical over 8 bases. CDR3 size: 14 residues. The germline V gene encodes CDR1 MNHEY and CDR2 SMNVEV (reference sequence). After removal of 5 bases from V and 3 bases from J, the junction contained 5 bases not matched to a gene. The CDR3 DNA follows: TGTGCCAGCAGTCCAACAGGGGGATACACTGAAGCTTTCTTT. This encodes CASSPTGGYTEAFF.

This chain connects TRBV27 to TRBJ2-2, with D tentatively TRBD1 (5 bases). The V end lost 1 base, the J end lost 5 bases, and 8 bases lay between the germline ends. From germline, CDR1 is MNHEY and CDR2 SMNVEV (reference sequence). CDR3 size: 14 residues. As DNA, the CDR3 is TGTGCCAGCAGTTTATTGACAGTAACCGGGGAGCTGTTTTTT. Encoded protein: CASSLLTVTGELFF.

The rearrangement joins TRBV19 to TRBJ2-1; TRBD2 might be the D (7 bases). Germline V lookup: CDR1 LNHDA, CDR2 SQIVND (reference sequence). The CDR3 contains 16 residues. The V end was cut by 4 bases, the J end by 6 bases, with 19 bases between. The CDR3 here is CASSTNREGRFNEQFF. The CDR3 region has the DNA TGTGCCAGTAGTACGAACAGGGAGGGACGCTTCAATGAGCAGTTCTTC.

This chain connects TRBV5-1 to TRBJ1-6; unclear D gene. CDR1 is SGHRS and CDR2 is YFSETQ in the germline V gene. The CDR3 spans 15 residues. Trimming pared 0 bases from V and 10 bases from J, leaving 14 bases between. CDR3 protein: CASSLAGGSRSPLHF. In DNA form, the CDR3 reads TGCGCCAGCAGCTTGGCCGGAGGCAGTAGGTCACCCCTCCACTTT.

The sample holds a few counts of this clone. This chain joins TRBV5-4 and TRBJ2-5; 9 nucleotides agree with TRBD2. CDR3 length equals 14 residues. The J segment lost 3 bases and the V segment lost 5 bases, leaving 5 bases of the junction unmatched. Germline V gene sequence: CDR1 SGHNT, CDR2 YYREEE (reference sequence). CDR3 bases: TGTGCCAGCAGGGAGCGGGGGGCGAAAGAGACCCAGTACTTC. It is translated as CASRERGAKETQYF.

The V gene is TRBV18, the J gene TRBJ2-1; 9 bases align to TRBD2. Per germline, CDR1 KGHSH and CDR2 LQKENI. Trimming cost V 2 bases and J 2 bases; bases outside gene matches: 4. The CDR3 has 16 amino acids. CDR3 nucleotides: TGTGCCAGCTCACCAAGGCTAGCGGGGACCTACAATGAGCAGTTCTTC. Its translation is CASSPRLAGTYNEQFF.